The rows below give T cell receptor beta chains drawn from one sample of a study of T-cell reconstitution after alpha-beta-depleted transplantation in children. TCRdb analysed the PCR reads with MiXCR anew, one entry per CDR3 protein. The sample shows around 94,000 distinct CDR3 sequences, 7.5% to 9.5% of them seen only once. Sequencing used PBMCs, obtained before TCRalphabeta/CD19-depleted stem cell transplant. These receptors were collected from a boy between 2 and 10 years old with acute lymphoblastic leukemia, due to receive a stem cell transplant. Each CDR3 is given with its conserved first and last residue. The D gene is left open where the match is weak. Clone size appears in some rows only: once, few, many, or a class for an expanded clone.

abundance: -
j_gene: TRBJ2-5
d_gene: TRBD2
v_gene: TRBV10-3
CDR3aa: CAISESRGGSEETQYF
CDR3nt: TGTGCCATCAGTGAGTCTCGGGGGGGGTCCGAAGAGACCCAGTACTTC

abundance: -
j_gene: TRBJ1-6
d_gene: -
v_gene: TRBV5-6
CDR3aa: CASSLGPTGIGSNSPLHF
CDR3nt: TGTGCCAGCAGCTTGGGCCCCACAGGGATCGGGTCTAATTCACCCCTCCACTTT

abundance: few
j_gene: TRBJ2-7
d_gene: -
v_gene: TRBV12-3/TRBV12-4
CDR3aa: CASSMGPHYEQYF
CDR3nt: TGTGCCAGCAGTATGGGACCCCACTACGAGCAGTACTTC

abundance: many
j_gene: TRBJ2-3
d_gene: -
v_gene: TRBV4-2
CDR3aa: CASSQEGPGGIRDTQYF
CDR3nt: TGTGCCAGCAGCCAAGAAGGCCCCGGGGGCATACGAGATACGCAGTATTTT

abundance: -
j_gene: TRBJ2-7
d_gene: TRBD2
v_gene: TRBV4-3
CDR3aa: CASSPRLADSSYEQYF
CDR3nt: TGCGCCAGCAGCCCTCGACTAGCGGATAGCTCCTACGAGCAGTACTTC

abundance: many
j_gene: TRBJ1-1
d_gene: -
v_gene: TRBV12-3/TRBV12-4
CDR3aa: CASSRLRDTEAFF
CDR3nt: TGTGCCAGCAGCAGACTCAGGGACACTGAAGCTTTCTTT

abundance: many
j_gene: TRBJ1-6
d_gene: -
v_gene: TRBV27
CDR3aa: CASSPVQGTISPLHF
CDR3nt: TGTGCCAGCAGTCCTGTTCAGGGGACTATTTCACCCCTCCACTTT

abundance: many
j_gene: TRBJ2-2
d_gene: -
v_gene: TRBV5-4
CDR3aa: CASSLKTGANGELFF
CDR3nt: TGTGCCAGCAGCTTAAAAACAGGCGCGAACGGGGAGCTGTTTTTT

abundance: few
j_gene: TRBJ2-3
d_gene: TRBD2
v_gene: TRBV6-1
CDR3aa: CASSTGLAEGTDTQYF
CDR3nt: TGTGCCAGCAGTACCGGACTAGCGGAGGGGACAGATACGCAGTATTTT

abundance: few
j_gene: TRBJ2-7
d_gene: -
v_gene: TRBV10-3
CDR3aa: CAASSGPSEQYF
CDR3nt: TGTGCCGCATCGTCGGGGCCAAGCGAGCAGTACTTC

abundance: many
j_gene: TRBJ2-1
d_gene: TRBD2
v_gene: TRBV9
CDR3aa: CASSSRTSGPYNEQFF
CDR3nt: TGTGCCAGCAGCTCACGGACTAGCGGACCCTACAATGAGCAGTTCTTC